A single sample gave rise to the 17 T cell receptor beta chains below, sequenced in a study of blood T cell repertoires in COVID-19. Only in-frame clones appear in the TCRdb table, and some are missing; sequencing was by immunoSEQ multiplex PCR. The sample holds 53,000 or so clones, about 77% seen once. Source material: peripheral blood. These receptors were collected from a man in his 70s with active or convalescent COVID-19.

The V gene is TRBV7-2, the J gene TRBJ1-1; D is undetermined. CDR1 and CDR2 from the germline V gene are SGHTA and FQGNSA. The CDR3 covers 13 residues. V lost 1 base to trimming and J lost 5 bases, with 8 bases between them. The CDR3 is CASSLVRVTEAFF. The CDR3 DNA reads TGTGCCAGCAGCTTAGTGAGGGTAACTGAAGCTTTCTTT.

The chain employs TRBV6-2 or TRBV6-3 and TRBJ1-1, with TRBD1 identical over 9 bases. V shed 5 bases and J 6 bases; nucleotides not matched to a gene: 7. Germline CDR1 reads MNHEY; CDR2 reads SVGEGT. The CDR3 consists of 14 residues. DNA for the CDR3: TGTGCCAGCAGTCATCCGGGACAGGGACCTGAAGCTTTCTTT. It specifies CASSHPGQGPEAFF.

The CDR3 bases are TGTGCCAGCAGCCCCCTCCGACAGGGGGCGCAGGGCTACACCTTC. This encodes CASSPLRQGAQGYTF. The chain employs TRBV3-1 (or the pseudogene TRBV3-2) and TRBJ1-2; TRBD1 matches at 10 bases. Germline V gives CDR1 LGHDT, CDR2 YNNKEL (reference sequence). With V trimmed by 4 bases and J by 8 bases, 10 bases remained unmatched. The CDR3 has 15 residues.

The rearrangement uses TRBV21-1 and TRBJ2-7; TRBD1 reflects the table's D call only, with no check against the DNA. TRBV21-1 is deemed a pseudogene. The CDR3 has 15 amino acids. CDR3 in amino acids: CASSEMGKGPDEQYF. In DNA form, the CDR3 reads TGTGCCAGCAGTGAAATGGGAAAGGGGCCGGACGAGCAGTACTTC.

The genes are TRBV5-1 and TRBJ2-7; TRBD2 might be the D (5 bases). The CDR3 is made up of 14 amino acids. V dropped 4 bases and J dropped 6 bases, with 17 bases sitting between them. Looked up from germline, CDR1 is SGHRS and CDR2 is YFSETQ. The CDR3 is CASSPGRGSAEQYF. The CDR3 nucleotides read TGCGCCAGCAGCCCCGGCCGAGGGAGCGCCGAGCAGTACTTC.

The genes are TRBV11-1 and TRBJ2-2; D is unclear. CDR1 and CDR2 from the germline V gene are SGHAT and FQDESV (reference sequence). V was pared by 4 bases and J by 7 bases, with 13 bases between. The CDR3 extends over 14 amino acids. CDR3 protein: CASSSRGPRGELFF. The DNA for the CDR3 is TGTGCCAGCAGCTCTAGAGGCCCCCGCGGGGAGCTGTTTTTT.

This clone occurred once. CDR3 sequence: CASSLNPGGTYEQYF. In nucleotides, the CDR3 is TGTGCCAGCAGCTTAAATCCAGGGGGGACCTACGAGCAGTACTTC. This rearrangement joins TRBV7-3 to TRBJ2-7; tentative D call: TRBD1 (7 bases). CDR3 length: 15 amino acids. CDR1 and CDR2 from the germline V gene are SGHTA and FQGTGA. Trimming cost V 1 base and J 2 bases, with 12 bases left between them. The whole variable domain, filled in from reference TRBV7-3 and TRBJ2-7, reads GAGVSQTPSNKVTEKGKYVELRCDPISGHTALYWYRQSLGQGPEFLIYFQGTGAADDSGLPNDRFFAVRPEGSVSTLKIQRTERGDSAVYLCASSLNPGGTYEQYFGPGTRLTVT.

At least ten counts were recorded for this clone. This sequence joins TRBV11-3 and TRBJ2-7; D perhaps matches TRBD2 (7 bases). V was shortened by 7 bases and J by 6 bases, with 19 bases between the two germline ends. This CDR3 has 14 amino acids. The germline gives CDR1 SGHNT, CDR2 YENEEA. This chain's CDR3 is CASTSMGGQTEQYF. In nucleotides, the CDR3 is TGTGCCAGCACATCCATGGGGGGGCAGACCGAGCAGTACTTC.

The V call is TRBV29-1, the J call TRBJ2-5; D is perhaps TRBD1 (7 bases). V lost 1 base and J lost 1, with 19 bases in between. CDR1 is SQVTM and CDR2 is ANQGSEA in the germline V gene. CDR3 length: 17 residues. The CDR3 bases are TGCAGCGTTGAAGGGGGAAGGGGGCGCGGGGTCCAAGAGACCCAGTACTTC. The encoded protein is CSVEGGRGRGVQETQYF.

The rearrangement joins TRBV4-2 to TRBJ2-1; the D gene is possibly TRBD1 (5 bases). The CDR3 runs to 16 residues. The germline V gene encodes CDR1 LGHNA and CDR2 YNFKEQ. V lost 1 base and J lost 5, with 15 bases in between. CDR3: CASSQGPEAGHNEQFF. CDR3 in DNA: TGTGCCAGCAGCCAAGGTCCCGAAGCAGGGCACAATGAGCAGTTCTTC.

The gene calls are TRBV7-2 and TRBJ2-7, with TRBD1 as a possible D gene (5 bases). The CDR3 runs to 14 residues. In germline, CDR1 is SGHTA, CDR2 FQGNSA. V lost 3 bases and J lost 3, with 12 bases in between. The CDR3 reads CASSFDSLSYEQYF. The CDR3 coding sequence is TGTGCCAGCAGCTTTGACAGCTTGAGCTACGAGCAGTACTTC.

The V gene is TRBV3-1 (or the pseudogene TRBV3-2), the J gene TRBJ2-3; 11 bases fit TRBD2. Germline lookup yields CDR1 LGHDT and CDR2 YNNKEL (reference sequence). V shed 3 bases and J 3 bases; nucleotides not matched to a gene: 14. This CDR3 has 19 residues. CDR3 in DNA: TGTGCCAGCAGCCACTACATAGCTAGCGGGGGGCGGGGGACAGATACGCAGTATTTT. It translates to CASSHYIASGGRGTDTQYF.

CDR3 region: CASSLKGDSNQPQHF. The CDR3 DNA follows: TGTGCCAGCAGCTTAAAAGGGGATAGCAATCAGCCCCAGCATTTT. The chain links TRBV7-2 to TRBJ1-5, with D possibly being TRBD1 (5 bases). The germline gives CDR1 SGHTA, CDR2 FQGNSA. There are 15 residues in the CDR3. V was shortened by 2 bases and J by 0 bases, with 8 bases between the two germline ends.

This clone turned up a few times. The V call is TRBV7-9, the J call TRBJ1-5, with 12 bases aligning to TRBD1. Germline CDR1 is SEHNR and CDR2 is FQNEAQ (reference sequence). There are 17 residues in the CDR3. V shed 8 bases and J 0 bases; nucleotides not matched to a gene: 8. CDR3 loop: CASQPGQGAYSNQPQHF. In nucleotides, the CDR3 is TGTGCCAGCCAACCGGGACAGGGGGCCTATAGCAATCAGCCCCAGCATTTT. Variable domain in full (rest from reference TRBV7-9 and TRBJ1-5): DTGVSQNPRHKITKRGQNVTFRCDPISEHNRLYWYRQTLGQGPEFLTYFQNEAQLEKSRLLSDRFSAERPKGSFSTLEIQRTEQGDSAMYLCASQPGQGAYSNQPQHFGDGTRLSIL.

This chain joins TRBV19 and TRBJ2-7, with D tentatively TRBD1 (7 bases). CDR1 and CDR2 from the germline V gene are LNHDA and SQIVND (reference sequence). The CDR3 covers 14 residues. V lost 3 bases and J 3 bases, leaving 12 bases between the germline ends. CDR3 residues: CASSIGGTVYEQYF. DNA of the CDR3: TGTGCCAGTAGTATTGGGGGGACAGTCTACGAGCAGTACTTC.

The chain has TRBV7-2 and TRBJ2-7; possible D gene TRBD1, 7 bases. Germline V lookup: CDR1 SGHTA, CDR2 FQGNSA. V was cut by 4 bases and J by 2 bases, with 12 bases left in between. CDR3 length equals 14 residues. The CDR3 DNA reads TGTGCCAGCAGCTCCGGCGGGACAGCCTACGAGCAGTACTTC. Translation gives CASSSGGTAYEQYF.

The chain has TRBV7-9 and TRBJ1-1, with D tentatively TRBD1 (6 bases). The V gene lost 5 bases and the J gene lost 1 base, with 14 bases spanning the gap. Per germline, CDR1 SEHNR and CDR2 FQNEAQ (reference sequence). This CDR3 has 15 amino acids. The CDR3 loop is CASSPQDRQNTEAFF. The CDR3 DNA reads TGTGCCAGCAGCCCCCAGGACAGACAGAACACTGAAGCTTTCTTT.